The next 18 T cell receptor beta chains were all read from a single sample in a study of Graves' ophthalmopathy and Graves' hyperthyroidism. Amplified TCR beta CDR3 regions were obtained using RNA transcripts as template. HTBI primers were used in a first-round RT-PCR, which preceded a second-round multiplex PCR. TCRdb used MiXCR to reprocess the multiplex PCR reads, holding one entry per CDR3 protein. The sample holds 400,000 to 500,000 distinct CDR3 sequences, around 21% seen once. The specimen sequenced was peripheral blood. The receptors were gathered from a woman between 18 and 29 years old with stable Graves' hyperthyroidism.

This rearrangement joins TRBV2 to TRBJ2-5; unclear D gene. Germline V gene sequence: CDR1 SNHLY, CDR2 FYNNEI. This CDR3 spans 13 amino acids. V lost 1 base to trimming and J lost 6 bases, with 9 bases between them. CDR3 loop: CASSEGVGKTQYF. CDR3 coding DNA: TGTGCCAGCAGTGAAGGGGTTGGCAAGACCCAGTACTTC.

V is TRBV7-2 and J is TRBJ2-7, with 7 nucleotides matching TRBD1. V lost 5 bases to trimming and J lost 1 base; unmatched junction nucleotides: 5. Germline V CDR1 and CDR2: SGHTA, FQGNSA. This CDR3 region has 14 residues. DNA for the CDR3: TGTGCCAGCAGCATAAACAGGGGTTCCTACGAGCAGTACTTC. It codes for CASSINRGSYEQYF.

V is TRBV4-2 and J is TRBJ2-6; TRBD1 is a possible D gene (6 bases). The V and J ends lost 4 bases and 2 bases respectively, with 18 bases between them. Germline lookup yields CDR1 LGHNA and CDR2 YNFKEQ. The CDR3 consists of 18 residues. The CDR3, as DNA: TGTGCCAGCAGCCGAGATTATGGACAGCCGGCTGGGGCCAACGTCCTGACTTTC. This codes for CASSRDYGQPAGANVLTF.

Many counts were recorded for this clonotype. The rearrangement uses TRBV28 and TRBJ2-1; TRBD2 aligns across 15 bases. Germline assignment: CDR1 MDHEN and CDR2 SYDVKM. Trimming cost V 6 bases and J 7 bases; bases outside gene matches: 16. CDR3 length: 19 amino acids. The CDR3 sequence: CASRNYPGLAGGPGNEQFF. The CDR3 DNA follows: TGTGCCAGCAGGAATTACCCCGGACTAGCGGGAGGGCCGGGGAATGAGCAGTTCTTC.

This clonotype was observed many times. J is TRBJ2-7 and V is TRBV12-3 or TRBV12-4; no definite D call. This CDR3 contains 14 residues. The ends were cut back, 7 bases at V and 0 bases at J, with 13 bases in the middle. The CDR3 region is CASTPTGASYEQYF. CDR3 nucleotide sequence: TGTGCCAGCACTCCAACGGGTGCCTCCTACGAGCAGTACTTC.

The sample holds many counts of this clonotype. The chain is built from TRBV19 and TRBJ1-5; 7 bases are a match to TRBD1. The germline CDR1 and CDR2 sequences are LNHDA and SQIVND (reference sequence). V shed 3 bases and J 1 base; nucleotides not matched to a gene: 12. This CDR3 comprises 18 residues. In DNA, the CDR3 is TGTGCCAGTAGTATTACTCCCCAGACAGGGACAAGCAATCAGCCCCAGCATTTT. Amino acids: CASSITPQTGTSNQPQHF.

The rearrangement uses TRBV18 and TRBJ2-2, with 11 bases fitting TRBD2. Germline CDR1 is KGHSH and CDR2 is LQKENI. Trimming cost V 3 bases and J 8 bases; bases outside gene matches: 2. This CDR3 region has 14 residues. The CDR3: CASSPGLAEGELFF. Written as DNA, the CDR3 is TGTGCCAGCTCACCGGGACTAGCGGAAGGGGAGCTGTTTTTT.

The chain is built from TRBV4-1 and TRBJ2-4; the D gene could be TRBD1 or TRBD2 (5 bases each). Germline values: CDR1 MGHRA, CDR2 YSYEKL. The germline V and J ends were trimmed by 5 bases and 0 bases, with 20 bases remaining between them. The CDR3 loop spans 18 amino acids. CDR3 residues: CASSKGDQGVLAKNIQYF. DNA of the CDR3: TGCGCCAGCAGCAAAGGGGACCAAGGGGTCCTAGCCAAAAACATTCAGTACTTC.

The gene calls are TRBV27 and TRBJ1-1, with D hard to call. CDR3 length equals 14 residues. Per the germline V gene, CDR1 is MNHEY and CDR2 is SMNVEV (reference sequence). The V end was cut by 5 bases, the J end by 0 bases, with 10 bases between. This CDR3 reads CASSQRPVNTEAFF. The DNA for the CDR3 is TGTGCCAGCAGTCAGCGACCCGTGAACACTGAAGCTTTCTTT.

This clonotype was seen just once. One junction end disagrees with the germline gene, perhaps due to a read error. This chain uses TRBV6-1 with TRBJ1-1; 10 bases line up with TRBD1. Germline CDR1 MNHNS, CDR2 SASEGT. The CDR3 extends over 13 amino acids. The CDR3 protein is CASSDRGPAEAFF. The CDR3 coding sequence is TGCGCCAGCAGTGACAGGGGGCCCGCTGAAGCTTTCTTT.

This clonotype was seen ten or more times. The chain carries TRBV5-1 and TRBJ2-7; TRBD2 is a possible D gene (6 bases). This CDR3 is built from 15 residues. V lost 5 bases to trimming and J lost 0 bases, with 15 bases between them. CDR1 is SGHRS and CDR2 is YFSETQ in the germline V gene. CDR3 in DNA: TGCGCCAGCAGATCGGGGGAGGACAACTCCTACGAGCAGTACTTC. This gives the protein CASRSGEDNSYEQYF.

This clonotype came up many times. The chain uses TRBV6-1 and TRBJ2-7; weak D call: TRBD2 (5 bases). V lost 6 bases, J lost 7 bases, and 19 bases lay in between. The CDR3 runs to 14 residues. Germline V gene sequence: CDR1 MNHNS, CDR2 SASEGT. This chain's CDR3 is CASRPGAGRREQYF. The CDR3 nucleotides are TGTGCCAGCAGGCCCGGCGCAGGTCGGAGGGAGCAGTACTTC.

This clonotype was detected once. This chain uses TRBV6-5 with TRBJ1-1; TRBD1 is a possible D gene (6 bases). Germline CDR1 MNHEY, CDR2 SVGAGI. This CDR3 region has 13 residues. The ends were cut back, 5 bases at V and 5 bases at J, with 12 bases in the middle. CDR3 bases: TGTGCCAGCAGTAACAGGGATGGGACTGAAGCTTTCTTT. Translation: CASSNRDGTEAFF.

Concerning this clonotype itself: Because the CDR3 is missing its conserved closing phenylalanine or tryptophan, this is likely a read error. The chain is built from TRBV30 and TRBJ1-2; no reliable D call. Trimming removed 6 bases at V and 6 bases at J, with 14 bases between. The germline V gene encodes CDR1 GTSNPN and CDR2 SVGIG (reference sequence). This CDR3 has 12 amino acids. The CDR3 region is CACSPVQDGYTY. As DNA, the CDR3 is TGTGCCTGCAGTCCCGTCCAGGATGGCTACACCTAC.

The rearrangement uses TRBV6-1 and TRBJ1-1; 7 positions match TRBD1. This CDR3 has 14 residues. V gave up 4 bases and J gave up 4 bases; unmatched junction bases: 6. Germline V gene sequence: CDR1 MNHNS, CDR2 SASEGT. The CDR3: CASSARGEFTEAFF. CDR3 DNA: TGTGCCAGCAGTGCCAGGGGGGAGTTCACTGAAGCTTTCTTT.

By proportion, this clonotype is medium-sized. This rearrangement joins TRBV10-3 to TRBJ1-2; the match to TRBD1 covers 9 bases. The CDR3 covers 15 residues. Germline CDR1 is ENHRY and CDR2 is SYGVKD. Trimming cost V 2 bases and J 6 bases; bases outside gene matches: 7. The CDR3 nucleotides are TGTGCCATCAGTGAGAGGACCGGGACAGGGAATGGCTACACCTTC. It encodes CAISERTGTGNGYTF.

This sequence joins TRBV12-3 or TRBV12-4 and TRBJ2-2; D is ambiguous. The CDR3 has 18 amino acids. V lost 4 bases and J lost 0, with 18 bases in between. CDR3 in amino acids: CASSSVYPPRPNTGELFF. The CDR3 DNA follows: TGTGCCAGCAGTTCTGTCTATCCCCCGAGACCGAACACCGGGGAGCTGTTTTTT.

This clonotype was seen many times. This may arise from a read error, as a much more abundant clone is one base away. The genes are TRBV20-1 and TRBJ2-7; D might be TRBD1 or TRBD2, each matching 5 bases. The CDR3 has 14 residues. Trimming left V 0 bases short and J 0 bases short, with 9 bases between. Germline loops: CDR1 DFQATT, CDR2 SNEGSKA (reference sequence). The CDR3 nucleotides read TGCAGTGCTAGAGATTGGGGGAGCTCCTACGAGCAGTACTTC. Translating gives CSARDWGSSYEQYF.